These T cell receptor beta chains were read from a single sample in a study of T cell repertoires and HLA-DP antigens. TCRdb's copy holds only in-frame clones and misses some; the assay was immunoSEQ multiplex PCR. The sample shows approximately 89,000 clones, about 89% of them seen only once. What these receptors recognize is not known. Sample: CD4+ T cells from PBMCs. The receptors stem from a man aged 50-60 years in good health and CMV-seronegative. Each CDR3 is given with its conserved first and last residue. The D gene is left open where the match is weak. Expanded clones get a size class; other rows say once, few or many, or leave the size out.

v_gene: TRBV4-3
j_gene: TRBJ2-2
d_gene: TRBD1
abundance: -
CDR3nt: TGCGCCAGCAGCCCGGTACAGGGGTTCACCGGGGAGCTGTTTTTT
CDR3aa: CASSPVQGFTGELFF

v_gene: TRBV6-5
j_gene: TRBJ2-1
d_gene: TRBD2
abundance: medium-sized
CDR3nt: TGTGCCAGCAGCCCCGAGCAGGGAGGGTACAATGAGCAGTTCTTC
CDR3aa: CASSPEQGGYNEQFF

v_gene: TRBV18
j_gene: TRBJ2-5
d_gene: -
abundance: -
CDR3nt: TGTGCCAGCTCACCCCAAGAGACCCAGTACTTC
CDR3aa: CASSPQETQYF

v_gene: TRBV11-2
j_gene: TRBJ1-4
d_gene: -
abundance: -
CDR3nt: TGTGCCAGCAGCTTTACCCCAGGACAGAATGAAAAACTGTTTTTT
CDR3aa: CASSFTPGQNEKLFF

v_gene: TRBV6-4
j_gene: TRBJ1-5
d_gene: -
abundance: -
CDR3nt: TGTGCCAGCAGTGAGAACGGGGGCAATCAGCCCCAGCATTTT
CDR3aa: CASSENGGNQPQHF

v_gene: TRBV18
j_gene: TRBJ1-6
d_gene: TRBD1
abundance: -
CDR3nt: TGTGCCAGCTCACGAACCGGGACAGGGGGCGACCAAAATGGCTCACCCCTCCACTTT
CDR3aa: CASSRTGTGGDQNGSPLHF

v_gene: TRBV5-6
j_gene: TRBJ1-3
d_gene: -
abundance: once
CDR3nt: TGTGCCAGCAGCTTGGCAAACACCATATATTTT
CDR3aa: CASSLANTIYF

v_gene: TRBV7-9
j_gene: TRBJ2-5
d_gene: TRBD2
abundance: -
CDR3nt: TGTGCCAGCAGCTTAGTATCGGCGGGAGGGAAAGAGACCCAGTACTTC
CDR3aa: CASSLVSAGGKETQYF

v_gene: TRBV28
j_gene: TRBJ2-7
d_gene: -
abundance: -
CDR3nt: TGTGCCAGCAGTATACAGGGTTACGAGCAGTACTTC
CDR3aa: CASSIQGYEQYF

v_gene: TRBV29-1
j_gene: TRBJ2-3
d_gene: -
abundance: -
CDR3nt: TGCAGCGTTAGGGGTAGGGGGGTTAGCACAGATACGCAGTATTTT
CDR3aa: CSVRGRGVSTDTQYF

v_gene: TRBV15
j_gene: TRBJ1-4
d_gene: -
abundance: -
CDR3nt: TGTGCCACCCACCCAACAGGGTTTTCGACTAATGAAAAACTGTTTTTT
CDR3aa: CATHPTGFSTNEKLFF